Presented here are 29 T cell receptor beta chains from one specimen sequenced in a study of cytomegalovirus exposure and HLA in healthy donors. Use of 60 Vbeta and 13 Jbeta primers characterized the PCR. Libraries were prepared by immunoSEQ multiplex PCR; TCRdb keeps only in-frame clonotypes and omits some of them. The sample lists around 99,000 clones, around 73% occurring once. Sequencing used PBMCs. The receptors stem from a man aged 40-55 years in good health and CMV-seronegative.

The sample holds a few counts of this clone. The J gene is TRBJ2-1, the V gene TRBV30, with D possibly matching TRBD1 (5 bases). There are 14 residues in the CDR3. Germline values: CDR1 GTSNPN, CDR2 SVGIG (reference sequence). V dropped 3 bases and J dropped 6 bases, with 15 bases sitting between them. The CDR3 coding sequence is TGTGCCTGGAGCCCTACCCGACAGATCAATGAGCAGTTCTTC. Amino acid sequence: CAWSPTRQINEQFF.

This clone was seen a single time. The chain recombines TRBV5-4 with TRBJ1-5, with a possible D match to TRBD1 (5 bases). V dropped 0 bases and J dropped 10 bases, with 11 bases sitting between them. CDR1 is SGHNT, CDR2 YYREEE, per germline (reference sequence). The CDR3 loop spans 13 amino acids. CDR3 residues: CASSLDGGRPQHF. CDR3 nucleotide sequence: TGTGCCAGCAGCTTGGACGGGGGAAGACCCCAGCATTTT.

Only a few counts were recorded for this clone. The J gene is TRBJ1-1, the V gene TRBV6-1, with 8 positions matching TRBD1. The germline CDR1 and CDR2 sequences are MNHNS and SASEGT. The trim removed 4 bases at V and 0 bases at J, leaving 4 bases unmatched. The CDR3 consists of 15 residues. The CDR3 nucleotides read TGTGCCAGCAGTGTTCAGGGGGCATTGAACACTGAAGCTTTCTTT. Translated: CASSVQGALNTEAFF.

This chain joins TRBV4-2 and TRBJ2-1, with D possibly being TRBD1 (6 bases). The V end was cut by 0 bases, the J end by 12 bases, with 15 bases between. Germline lookup yields CDR1 LGHNA and CDR2 YNFKEQ. The length of the CDR3 is 14 residues. In DNA form, the CDR3 reads TGTGCCAGCAGCCAAGATCCCCAGGGGTCCGCGCAGTTCTTC. The encoded protein is CASSQDPQGSAQFF.

The genes are TRBV28 and TRBJ2-7, with TRBD1 matching over 9 bases. V shed 9 bases, J shed 3 bases, and the junction held 15 bases outside the gene matches. Per the germline V gene, CDR1 is MDHEN and CDR2 is SYDVKM. The CDR3 covers 16 residues. The CDR3 region has the DNA TGTGCCAGTGACCCCTCACCGGGACAGGGAAGCTACGAGCAGTACTTC. Residues: CASDPSPGQGSYEQYF.

With respect to this clone: Other nucleotide sequences from this sample produce the same CDR3. The chain carries TRBV6-6 and TRBJ2-6; 8 nucleotides align to TRBD2. The CDR3 contains 16 residues. Losses at the gene ends were 6 bases for V and 2 bases for J; bases not matched to a gene: 6. CDR1 and CDR2 (germline): MNHNY, SVGAGI (reference sequence). DNA of the CDR3: TGTGCCAGCAGCCAAACTAGCGGAACTGGGGCCAACGTCCTGACTTTC. Its protein product is CASSQTSGTGANVLTF.

The chain combines TRBV11-2 with TRBJ1-5, with D maybe TRBD1 (6 bases). The V end was cut by 8 bases, the J end by 3 bases, with 14 bases between. Germline-derived CDR1 and CDR2 are SGHAT and FQNNGV. The CDR3 totals 14 residues. The CDR3 nucleotides are TGTGCCAGCGGCCTTACAGGGTTCAATCAGCCCCAGCATTTT. Translating gives CASGLTGFNQPQHF.

The V call is TRBV28, the J call TRBJ1-2; D is possibly TRBD1 (6 bases). The V end was cut by 5 bases, the J end by 1 base, with 20 bases between. The germline V gene encodes CDR1 MDHEN and CDR2 SYDVKM. The CDR3 consists of 17 residues. The CDR3 DNA reads TGTGCCAGCAGTCGCGCCGGGACACAGATTTTTAACTATGGCTACACCTTC. It specifies CASSRAGTQIFNYGYTF.

The V gene is TRBV15, the J gene TRBJ2-7; 7 bases agree with TRBD2. The CDR3 covers 15 residues. Germline CDR1 is LNHNV and CDR2 is YYDKDF (reference sequence). Unmatched junction bases numbered 4, after V lost 0 bases and J lost 2 bases. CDR3 loop: CATSREGTTAYEQYF. The CDR3 DNA follows: TGTGCCACCAGCAGAGAGGGGACTACCGCCTACGAGCAGTACTTC.

This chain connects TRBV6-4 to TRBJ1-1; 8 nucleotides agree with TRBD1. CDR1 is MRHNA and CDR2 is SNTAGT in the germline V gene. This CDR3 spans 13 amino acids. Losses at the gene ends were 5 bases for V and 4 bases for J; bases not matched to a gene: 3. The CDR3 is CASSRTGITEAFF. CDR3 bases: TGTGCCAGCAGTCGGACAGGGATCACTGAAGCTTTCTTT.

CDR3 loop: CASSLVQGADTQYF. CDR3 DNA: TGTGCCAGCAGCTTAGTTCAGGGGGCAGATACGCAGTATTTT. V gene TRBV11-2 combines with J gene TRBJ2-3; TRBD1 aligns across 7 bases. J lost 4 bases, V lost 1 base, and 2 bases had no gene match. Germline lookup yields CDR1 SGHAT and CDR2 FQNNGV. This CDR3 comprises 14 residues.

Worth noting for this clone: This CDR3 is also generated by other DNA sequences in the sample. The rearrangement uses TRBV5-6 and TRBJ1-4; 9 bases match TRBD1. Germline values: CDR1 SGHDT, CDR2 YYEEEE. Trimming removed 4 bases from V and 7 bases from J; junction bases left unmatched: 8. The CDR3 is 15 residues long. Here the CDR3 DNA reads TGTGCCAGCAGCGACCGGGACAGGGTCGTTGAAAAACTGTTTTTT. Protein sequence: CASSDRDRVVEKLFF.

The rearrangement joins TRBV5-1 to TRBJ1-1; D is unclear. With 2 bases removed from V and 0 bases from J, the gap between germline ends came to 11 bases. This CDR3 has 15 residues. CDR1 and CDR2 (germline): SGHRS, YFSETQ. The CDR3 bases are TGCGCCAGCAGCTTAAACGGCGGTATGAACACTGAAGCTTTCTTT. It codes for CASSLNGGMNTEAFF.

This chain joins TRBV28 and TRBJ1-2, with D possibly being TRBD1 (6 bases). The CDR3 loop spans 12 amino acids. The ends were cut back, 8 bases at V and 13 bases at J, with 20 bases in the middle. CDR1 and CDR2 from the germline V gene are MDHEN and SYDVKM. CDR3: CASYQGSSPGTF. As DNA, the CDR3 is TGTGCCAGCTATCAGGGGTCTTCCCCGGGCACCTTC.

Written as DNA, the CDR3 is TGTGCCAGCAGCCAAGGAGCGGGAATCACAGATACGCAGTATTTT. The encoded protein is CASSQGAGITDTQYF. The chain employs TRBV4-2 and TRBJ2-3; 7 positions match TRBD2. Germline CDR1 and CDR2: LGHNA and YNFKEQ. V shed 1 base, J shed 2 bases, and the junction held 3 bases outside the gene matches. The CDR3 sequence is 15 residues long.

The sample holds a few counts of this clone. This sequence joins TRBV19 and TRBJ2-1; 13 nucleotides align to TRBD2. Germline assignment: CDR1 LNHDA and CDR2 SQIVND (reference sequence). The CDR3 has 15 amino acids. V lost 6 bases, J lost 7 bases, and 6 bases stayed unmatched. The CDR3 region is CASSQTGLAGNEQFF. As DNA, the CDR3 is TGTGCCAGTAGCCAAACGGGACTAGCGGGGAATGAGCAGTTCTTC.

The V and J genes are TRBV28 and TRBJ2-1; D perhaps matches TRBD2 (5 bases). Germline V gene data show CDR1 as MDHEN and CDR2 as SYDVKM. Trimming stripped 2 bases from V and 8 bases from J, with 16 bases between. This CDR3 is built from 15 residues. CDR3 nucleotides: TGTGCCAGCAGTTTACCCGGACGACTAAACTATGAGCAGTTCTTC. Its translation is CASSLPGRLNYEQFF.

This clone has more than one count but fewer than ten. The chain uses TRBV2 and TRBJ1-1; 7 bases are shared with TRBD1. Germline V gives CDR1 SNHLY, CDR2 FYNNEI. J lost 1 base, V lost 7 bases, and 12 bases had no gene match. This CDR3 spans 16 amino acids. The CDR3 loop is CASKARTGARNTEAFF. The CDR3 DNA is TGTGCCAGCAAGGCCCGGACAGGTGCCCGGAACACTGAAGCTTTCTTT.

The gene calls are TRBV28 and TRBJ1-2, with TRBD1 identical over 7 bases. V was clipped by 6 bases and J by 0 bases; unmatched bases: 4. This CDR3 comprises 14 residues. The germline gives CDR1 MDHEN, CDR2 SYDVKM. The CDR3 sequence is CASSRQGANYGYTF. For the CDR3, the DNA is TGTGCCAGCAGCCGACAGGGAGCTAACTATGGCTACACCTTC.

This clone was recorded a few times. This chain uses TRBV2 with TRBJ1-1; TRBD1 is a possible D gene (5 bases). V was trimmed by 6 bases and J by 4 bases, leaving 15 bases between them. Germline CDR1 SNHLY, CDR2 FYNNEI. The CDR3 is 14 residues long. The CDR3 spells CASRVQEGFTEAFF. In DNA form, the CDR3 reads TGTGCCAGCAGAGTACAGGAGGGGTTCACTGAAGCTTTCTTT.

CDR3 DNA sequence: TGTGCCAGCAGGAAGGGGTATTCTGAAAAACTGTTTTTT. It is translated as CASRKGYSEKLFF. The chain couples TRBV6-1 to TRBJ1-4, with D possibly matching TRBD1 (5 bases). The germline gives CDR1 MNHNS, CDR2 SASEGT. This CDR3 contains 13 residues. V dropped 6 bases and J dropped 7 bases, with 12 bases sitting between them.

The V gene is TRBV10-3, the J gene TRBJ1-4, with D uncertain. In germline, CDR1 is ENHRY, CDR2 SYGVKD. V lost 10 bases, J lost 0 bases, and 3 bases lay in between. CDR3 size: 11 residues. The DNA for the CDR3 is TGTGCCACAGCAACTAATGAAAAACTGTTTTTT. Protein sequence: CATATNEKLFF.

The genes are TRBV7-8 and TRBJ1-2; D is unclear. Trimming removed 0 bases from V and 8 bases from J, with 13 bases in between. Germline V gives CDR1 SGHVS, CDR2 FQNEAQ. The CDR3 sequence is 14 residues long. CDR3 amino acids: CASSLARGHSGYTF. The CDR3 coding sequence is TGTGCCAGCAGCTTAGCGCGGGGTCATAGCGGCTACACCTTC.

The CDR3 nucleotides are TGTGCCAGTAACCCCAGGGATGGGTCACCCCTCCACTTT. This encodes CASNPRDGSPLHF. The V and J genes are TRBV19 and TRBJ1-6; TRBD1 might be the D (5 bases). Looked up from germline, CDR1 is LNHDA and CDR2 is SQIVND (reference sequence). The CDR3 is 13 residues long. V lost 7 bases and J 10 bases, leaving 14 bases between the germline ends.

This chain links TRBV6-1 with TRBJ2-7, with a weak D call TRBD2 (5 bases). Trimming took off 1 base at V and 2 bases at J, with 6 bases between the two ends. This CDR3 has 13 residues. Germline V lookup: CDR1 MNHNS, CDR2 SASEGT. CDR3 in DNA: TGTGCCAGCAGTGAAGAGAGGGCCTACGAGCAGTACTTC. Protein: CASSEERAYEQYF.

The chain joins TRBV11-2 to TRBJ1-3; a possible D gene is TRBD1 (6 bases). Trimming removed 3 bases from V and 4 bases from J, with 10 bases in between. From germline, CDR1 is SGHAT and CDR2 FQNNGV. The CDR3 runs 14 residues. The CDR3: CASSFTGPGNTIYF. CDR3 in DNA: TGTGCCAGCAGCTTCACAGGGCCCGGAAACACCATATATTTT.

This chain links TRBV13 with TRBJ2-2; 8 positions match TRBD1. Trimming at V came to 4 bases and at J to 0 bases, leaving 4 bases not matched to a gene. This CDR3 is built from 16 residues. Per the germline V gene, CDR1 is PRHDT and CDR2 is FYEKMQ (reference sequence). CDR3 protein: CASSSPRGPNTGELFF. Here the CDR3 DNA reads TGTGCCAGCAGCTCCCCCAGGGGGCCGAACACCGGGGAGCTGTTTTTT.

V gene TRBV30 combines with J gene TRBJ1-5; 8 bases match TRBD1. With V trimmed by 5 bases and J by 5 bases, 5 bases remained unmatched. CDR3 length: 13 residues. Germline loops: CDR1 GTSNPN, CDR2 SVGIG (reference sequence). The CDR3 loop reads CAWGQGIDQPQHF. The DNA for the CDR3 is TGTGCCTGGGGACAGGGTATCGATCAGCCCCAGCATTTT.

The chain employs TRBV19 and TRBJ2-7; 9 positions agree with TRBD1. V trimming: 7 bases; J trimming: 7 bases; junction bases outside the gene matches: 14. This CDR3 region has 15 residues. The V gene's germline CDR1 is LNHDA and CDR2 SQIVND (reference sequence). The CDR3 DNA reads TGTGCCAGTACCCCAAGCGGGGACAGGGCGTGGGAGCAGTACTTC. Its translation: CASTPSGDRAWEQYF.